This is a list of T cell receptor beta chains from one sample in a study of blood T cell dynamics during melanoma immunotherapy. Sequencing was performed with immunoSEQ multiplex PCR; in TCRdb, only in-frame clones are kept and a portion is missing. The data hold about 11,000 clones, with 80% to 90% observed a single time. This sample comprised blood, obtained from a patient treated with checkpoint blockade. Source of these receptors: a human donor with melanoma. Each CDR3 is given without its conserved first and last residue. The D gene is left open where the match is weak.

>-|TRBJ2-1|TRBV5-5
ASSLTTGGLPGEQF
>-|TRBJ1-6|TRBV25-1
ASRERQTNSPLH
>-|TRBJ2-5|TRBV30
AWSVNTKETQY
>-|TRBJ2-1|TRBV15
ATSTSWGGGQETYNEQF
>-|TRBJ1-6|TRBV6-1
ASSEAGAEASPLH
>-|TRBJ2-7|TRBV4-3
ASSQDLQGVYEQY
>-|TRBJ2-7|TRBV9
ASSVGHGSSSYEQY
>TRBD2|TRBJ2-5|TRBV4-1
ASSQDGLTSGGARETQY
>TRBD1|TRBJ1-4|TRBV2
ASSQGAEGEKLF
>-|TRBJ1-2|TRBV6-5
ASSPKQGLRGYT
>-|TRBJ2-7|TRBV15
ATSIRPGGTYEQY
>TRBD1|TRBJ1-2|TRBV9
ASSPTDRGLNYGYT
>TRBD2|TRBJ2-5|TRBV6-1
ASSGRGGEETQY
>-|TRBJ1-5|TRBV5-8
ASSFRNQPQH
>-|TRBJ2-5|TRBV29-1
SVARERETQY
>-|TRBJ1-2|TRBV2
AAHGVTPGGYT
>-|TRBJ1-2|TRBV6-5
ASSYGGHGYT
>TRBD1|TRBJ1-1|TRBV6-1
ASSGARDRVTNTEAF
>-|TRBJ1-5|TRBV19
ASSEGAGSNQPQH
>TRBD1|TRBJ2-7|TRBV2
ASSNLDRGYEQY
>-|TRBJ1-4|TRBV18
ASSPQAQRGMVEKLF
>-|TRBJ1-1|TRBV19
ASSDDLTVNTEAF
>TRBD2|TRBJ2-5|TRBV11-3
ASSRNRLARQETQY
>TRBD1|TRBJ1-1|TRBV5-8
ASSFQLGQSLGGNTEAF
>-|TRBJ2-7|TRBV19
ASSTPEAGSYEQY
>TRBD2|TRBJ2-1|TRBV6-5
ASRTSGYNEQF
>TRBD1|TRBJ1-6|TRBV28
ASSLRGQGNSPLH
>-|TRBJ1-2|TRBV7-2
ASSKQDFGYGYT
>-|TRBJ1-2|TRBV4-2
ASSLATTALYGYT
>TRBD1|TRBJ2-7|TRBV6-5
ASSQTGIPYEQY
>TRBD2|TRBJ2-3|TRBV9
ASSAGLAVSTDTQY
>-|TRBJ1-5|TRBV7-2
ASSLAPSTFPNQPQH